This T cell receptor (beta chain) was sequenced in a study of cytomegalovirus exposure and HLA in healthy donors. Overall study findings and caveats: With later analysis, a missense DCLRE1C variant became linked to TCR beta V- and J-gene trimming.

In regard to this clone: Its antigen is undetermined.

V was pared by 5 bases and J by 4 bases, with 8 bases of the junction left unmatched. Per the germline V gene, CDR1 is SNHLY and CDR2 is FYNNEI. The CDR3 has 14 amino acids. The PCR was carried out with 60 Vbeta primers and 13 Jbeta primers. Method: immunoSEQ multiplex PCR; TCRdb's copy keeps in-frame clones and lacks some. In the table there are 100,000 or so clones, about 88% of which are singletons. This receptor was obtained from a man younger than 35 in good health and CMV-seronegative. The sequencing sample was made of PBMCs. The rearrangement uses TRBV2 and TRBJ2-7; 7 bases line up with TRBD1. Here the CDR3 DNA reads TGTGCCAGCAGTTCCGACAGGGTGGCATACGAGCAGTACTTC. Its translation is CASSSDRVAYEQYF.